These T cell receptor beta chains were read from a single sample in a study of blood T cell repertoires in COVID-19. Produced via immunoSEQ multiplex PCR; TCRdb's table is partial and in-frame only. The repertoire holds about 420,000 clones, approximately 90% seen once, with 0.8% to 0.9% in the top ten. Sequencing was done on a sample of peripheral blood. These receptors were collected from a young man with COVID-19, enrolled during active disease. The CDR3 runs from the conserved cysteine through the conserved F or W. D genes are given only for firm matches. Not all rows give a size; the values are once, few, many and, for expanded clones, a class.

J gene | V gene | D gene | clone size | CDR3 DNA | CDR3 protein
TRBJ2-2 | TRBV29-1 | TRBD2 | . | TGCAGCGTTGGAGGACTAGCGGGATTCACCGGGGAGCTGTTTTTT | CSVGGLAGFTGELFF
TRBJ2-1 | TRBV7-6 | . | . | TGTGCCAGCAGCTTACAAGGGGACAATGAGCAGTTCTTC | CASSLQGDNEQFF
TRBJ2-1 | TRBV11-2 | . | . | TGTGCCAGCAGCTTAGGTAGACTAGTCCATGAGCAGTTCTTC | CASSLGRLVHEQFF
TRBJ2-3 | TRBV5-6 | TRBD1 | . | TGTGCCAGCAGCCCCTCCGGGACAGGTGGGGATACGCAGTATTTT | CASSPSGTGGDTQYF
TRBJ1-1 | TRBV4-1 | . | . | TGCGCCAGCAGCCAGGCGGGGGCAGGAAACACTGAAGCTTTCTTT | CASSQAGAGNTEAFF
TRBJ1-1 | TRBV6-4 | TRBD1 | . | TGTGCCAGCAGTGGGACAGGGCAAGGCGAAGCTTTCTTT | CASSGTGQGEAFF
TRBJ2-4 | TRBV29-1 | . | . | TGCAGCGCCGGACAGCTAGCCAAAAACATTCAGTACTTC | CSAGQLAKNIQYF
TRBJ2-1 | TRBV10-3 | . | . | TGTGCCATCAGCCCCGGGTACAATGAGCAGTTCTTC | CAISPGYNEQFF
TRBJ2-2 | TRBV18 | . | . | TGTGCCAGCTCACCAGGACGGGAGACCGCCGGGGAGCTGTTTTTT | CASSPGRETAGELFF
TRBJ2-5 | TRBV10-3 | TRBD1 | . | TGTGCCATCAGTCCGGGACAGGGGTTGAAGACCCAGTACTTC | CAISPGQGLKTQYF
TRBJ1-2 | TRBV2 | . | . | TGTGCCAGCAGTGAATCGGTGGGCTACACCTTC | CASSESVGYTF
TRBJ1-2 | TRBV5-1 | TRBD1 | few | TGCGCCAGCAGCTTGGGACAGGGGGCCGGCTACACCTTC | CASSLGQGAGYTF
TRBJ1-1 | TRBV5-1 | TRBD1 | . | TGCGCCAGCAGCTTTCCGGGACAGGGTGTGAACACTGAAGCTTTCTTT | CASSFPGQGVNTEAFF
TRBJ1-2 | TRBV7-6 | . | . | TGTGCCAGCAGCATCCTTGGAGATGGCTACACCTTC | CASSILGDGYTF
TRBJ1-2 | TRBV6-6 | . | . | TGTGCCAGCAGGGGGGCCGTTGTGACCTATGGCTACACCTTC | CASRGAVVTYGYTF
TRBJ2-5 | TRBV5-4 | TRBD1 | . | TGTGCCACTGGGACAGGGGTCGGCGAGACCCAGTACTTC | CATGTGVGETQYF
TRBJ1-1 | TRBV29-1 | . | . | TGCAGCGTGGAAGACAGCGCTGAAGCTTTCTTT | CSVEDSAEAFF
TRBJ1-1 | TRBV4-1 | TRBD1 | . | TGCGCCAGCAGCCGGGGGACAGGGCTGAACACTGAAGCTTTCTTT | CASSRGTGLNTEAFF
TRBJ2-1 | TRBV24-1 | TRBD2 | . | TGTGCCACCAGTGATTCTGTCACTAGCGGGGGACGCCATGAGCAGTTCTTC | CATSDSVTSGGRHEQFF
TRBJ1-2 | TRBV7-9 | TRBD1 | . | TGTGCCTCCCGCAGGGGACAGGGAGGCTATGGCTACACCTTC | CASRRGQGGYGYTF
TRBJ2-7 | TRBV3-1/TRBV3-2 | TRBD2 | . | TGTGCCAGCCGGGGTTACGCAGCGGGAGGGGACTACGAGCAGTACTTC | CASRGYAAGGDYEQYF
TRBJ2-7 | TRBV19 | TRBD1 | once | TGTGCCAGTAGTATAGGAGACAGGGGGTTCAACGAGCAGTACTTC | CASSIGDRGFNEQYF
TRBJ2-1 | TRBV2 | TRBD2 | . | TGTGCCAGCAGTGATGCGGGGGGGCCCCGTAATGAGCAGTTCTTC | CASSDAGGPRNEQFF
TRBJ2-1 | TRBV11-1 | . | . | TGTGCCAGCAGCTTAGCCCGCGCCACTACCGACAATGAGCAGTTCTTC | CASSLARATTDNEQFF
TRBJ2-7 | TRBV3-1/TRBV3-2 | . | . | TGTGCCAGCAGCCACGTGGTCTGGGGGGACGAGCAGTACTTC | CASSHVVWGDEQYF
TRBJ2-1 | TRBV3-1/TRBV3-2 | TRBD1 | . | TGTGCCAGCAGCCTTGAACGGACAGGGGGTTTACACAATGAGCAGTTCTTC | CASSLERTGGLHNEQFF
TRBJ2-7 | TRBV5-6 | . | . | TGTGCCAGCAGTTCTAGGCGCAGTTTCAGCGAGCAGTACTTC | CASSSRRSFSEQYF
TRBJ1-2 | TRBV6-1 | TRBD1 | . | TGTGCCAGCAGGGCTCAGGACAGGGAGGGAACTGGCTACACCTTC | CASRAQDREGTGYTF
TRBJ2-3 | TRBV30 | TRBD2 | . | TGTGCCCGGACTAGTTTCGGCGAGGGTACGCAGTATTTT | CARTSFGEGTQYF
TRBJ2-5 | TRBV2 | . | once | TGTGCCAGCAGACCCCCGATAGCGCTCGGGGAGACCCAGTACTTC | CASRPPIALGETQYF
TRBJ2-1 | TRBV4-2 | TRBD2 | once | TGTGCCAGCAGCCAAGATGGACTAGCGGGAGTACTCAATGAGCAGTTCTTC | CASSQDGLAGVLNEQFF
TRBJ2-7 | TRBV4-2 | TRBD2 | . | TGTGCCAGCAGCCAAGATGTTGGACTAGCCTACGAGCAGTACTTC | CASSQDVGLAYEQYF
TRBJ2-3 | TRBV15 | . | . | TGTGCCACCAGCAGAGAGACAGCTCTTAGCACAGATACGCAGTATTTT | CATSRETALSTDTQYF
TRBJ2-7 | TRBV25-1 | . | once | TGTGCCAGCAGTGGAGGGAATTCCTACGAGCAGTACTTC | CASSGGNSYEQYF
TRBJ2-3 | TRBV11-3 | TRBD2 | . | TGTGCCAGCAGCTCACCTAGGGGAGGGGAAAGAGATACGCAGTATTTT | CASSSPRGGERDTQYF
TRBJ2-1 | TRBV24-1 | TRBD2 | . | TGTGCCACCAGTGATAGGAGAGCGGGGAGCTCCTACAATGAGCAGTTCTTC | CATSDRRAGSSYNEQFF
TRBJ2-1 | TRBV6-6 | . | . | TGTGCCAGCAGTTACAGAAGAGTCTACAATGAGCAGTTCTTC | CASSYRRVYNEQFF
TRBJ1-2 | TRBV29-1 | . | . | TGCAGCGGCCAGCGGCTCGACTATGGCTACACCTTC | CSGQRLDYGYTF
TRBJ1-2 | TRBV5-1 | TRBD1 | . | TGCGCCAGCAGGAATTGGGACAGGGGTCTCTATGGCTACACCTTC | CASRNWDRGLYGYTF
TRBJ1-3 | TRBV6-5 | TRBD1 | once | TGTGCCAGCTTCGGGACAGCTGGTTACACCATATATTTT | CASFGTAGYTIYF
TRBJ1-5 | TRBV6-2/TRBV6-3 | . | . | TGTGCCAGCAGCCCCGGGGGACGAGGCAATCAGCCCCAGCATTTT | CASSPGGRGNQPQHF
TRBJ2-7 | TRBV7-3 | . | few | TGTGCCAGCAGCTTAACGTCCGGGTACGAGCAGTACTTC | CASSLTSGYEQYF
TRBJ2-7 | TRBV19 | TRBD2 | . | TGTGCCAGTAGTATAGATCCTAGCGGGATAATGTACTTC | CASSIDPSGIMYF
TRBJ2-7 | TRBV18 | . | . | TGTGCCAGCTCACGCACCGGGCGGGACCTCTCCTACGAGCAGTACTTC | CASSRTGRDLSYEQYF
TRBJ2-7 | TRBV19 | TRBD2 | . | TGTGCCAGTAGTATAGCGGGAGGACCCTCCTACGAGCAGTACTTC | CASSIAGGPSYEQYF
TRBJ2-1 | TRBV2 | TRBD2 | . | TGTGCCAGCAGGCCCGAAGCGGGACGCTACAATGAGCAGTTCTTC | CASRPEAGRYNEQFF
TRBJ2-1 | TRBV12-3/TRBV12-4 | . | . | TGTGCCAGCAGTTTAGAGGTGGGGGCAGGACAGATCTTC | CASSLEVGAGQIF
TRBJ1-2 | TRBV7-8 | . | . | TGTGCCAGCAGCTTAGCGCCGGGTGCCGACGGGGGCTACACCTTC | CASSLAPGADGGYTF